The rows below give T cell receptor beta chains drawn from one sample of a study of cytomegalovirus exposure and HLA in healthy donors. Clones were read by immunoSEQ multiplex PCR, and TCRdb kept only the in-frame ones, dropping some. This table holds approximately 140,000 clones, 60% to 70% found once. Sequencing used PBMCs. The source of these receptors is a woman aged 55-69 years in good health and CMV-seropositive. The CDR3 runs from the conserved cysteine through the conserved F or W. Each record gives: J gene, clone size, V gene, D gene, CDR3 protein, CDR3 DNA. A D gene is named only where the DNA matches it firmly. The listing skips clone size in some rows; elsewhere it reads once, few, many or a size class.

TRBJ1-4	NA	TRBV10-1	TRBD1	CASRRGQGATNEKLFF	TGCGCCAGCAGGAGGGGACAGGGGGCAACTAATGAAAAACTGTTTTTT
TRBJ2-3	NA	TRBV6-6	NA	CASLSGSTDTQYF	TGTGCCAGCCTTTCGGGAAGCACAGATACGCAGTATTTT
TRBJ2-1	few	TRBV9	NA	CASSVATSNEQFF	TGTGCCAGCAGCGTAGCTACGAGCAATGAGCAGTTCTTC
TRBJ2-7	NA	TRBV30	NA	CAWSGQFAEQYF	TGTGCCTGGAGTGGGCAGTTCGCCGAGCAGTACTTC
TRBJ2-5	NA	TRBV7-2	TRBD1	CASSLRAGGSWETQYF	TGTGCCAGCAGCTTAAGAGCAGGGGGCTCGTGGGAGACCCAGTACTTC
TRBJ1-5	NA	TRBV19	NA	CASSIRDNQPQHF	TGTGCCAGTAGTATCAGGGACAATCAGCCCCAGCATTTT
TRBJ1-4	NA	TRBV9	NA	CASSVRTSDEKLFF	TGTGCCAGCAGCGTACGGACATCGGATGAAAAACTGTTTTTT
TRBJ1-4	NA	TRBV11-1	TRBD1	CASSPGTGANEKLFF	TGTGCCAGCAGCCCTGGGACAGGGGCTAATGAAAAACTGTTTTTT
TRBJ1-1	NA	TRBV5-1	NA	CASSLAQKRTEAFF	TGCGCCAGCAGCTTGGCACAGAAAAGGACTGAAGCTTTCTTT
TRBJ1-4	NA	TRBV19	TRBD1	CASSMTGGEKLFF	TGTGCCAGTAGTATGACAGGGGGTGAAAAACTGTTTTTT
TRBJ1-1	NA	TRBV2	NA	CASYQDRANTEAFF	TGTGCCAGCTACCAAGACAGAGCGAACACTGAAGCTTTCTTT
TRBJ1-2	NA	TRBV28	NA	CASSFSNNYGYTF	TGTGCCAGCAGTTTCAGTAATAACTATGGCTACACCTTC
TRBJ1-2	NA	TRBV10-3	NA	CANGEGDYGYTF	TGTGCCAACGGGGAGGGGGACTATGGCTACACCTTC